The TCR beta chain under discussion was sequenced for a study of shared clonotypes between healthy human individuals. There were only Caucasian adults among the donors, and all lived in Nashville, Tennessee. Per germline, CDR1 SGHKS and CDR2 YYEKEE (reference sequence). Trimming took 4 bases from V and 8 from J; bases not matched to a gene: 19. The CDR3 spans 19 residues. Profiling relied on immunoSEQ multiplex PCR, and the TCRdb table lists in-frame clones only, not all of them. The sample has around 1.1 million clones, 70% to 85% seen once; the top ten hold more than 0.85%. This sequence joins TRBV5-5 and TRBJ2-3; 13 bases fit TRBD2. The source of this sequence is a man younger than 30 in good health. Some clones in this sample may be carry-over from other donors' samples. The source material was memory CD4+ T cells from PBMCs. Stated subset: CD45RA-negative fraction. CDR3 bases: TGTGCCAGCAGCCTTAATCTTAGACTAGCGGGAGGCCCTGGGGTTACGCAGTATTTT. This sequence encodes CASSLNLRLAGGPGVTQYF.